A single sample is the source of the 29 T cell receptor beta chains below, sequenced in a study of blood T cell repertoires in COVID-19. Assay: immunoSEQ multiplex PCR; the TCRdb copy retains only in-frame clones and omits some. The sample records about 330,000 clones, 86% being singletons. The sequencing input was PBMCs or T cells enriched from blood (not recorded which). All receptors come from a woman between 18 and 29 years old who had recovered from COVID-19.

This rearrangement joins TRBV27 to TRBJ1-2; 7 bases are a match to TRBD1. Losses at the gene ends were 6 bases for V and 7 bases for J; bases not matched to a gene: 8. The CDR3 extends over 13 amino acids. The V gene's germline CDR1 is MNHEY and CDR2 SMNVEV (reference sequence). The CDR3 protein is CASRPATGFGYTF. CDR3 nucleotide sequence: TGTGCCAGCAGGCCCGCGACAGGGTTTGGCTACACCTTC.

This clone has just one count. The V call is TRBV4-1, the J call TRBJ1-1, with TRBD1 matching over 11 bases. V lost 3 bases, J lost 10 bases, and 19 bases stayed unmatched. Germline V gene lookup returns CDR1 MGHRA and CDR2 YSYEKL. The length of the CDR3 is 18 residues. This CDR3 reads CASSQGLRDRGNWRGAFF. The DNA of the CDR3 is TGCGCCAGCAGCCAGGGACTTCGGGACAGGGGGAATTGGAGGGGAGCTTTCTTT.

The rearrangement uses TRBV3-1 (or the pseudogene TRBV3-2) and TRBJ2-7; TRBD1 is a possible D gene (6 bases). Germline V gives CDR1 LGHDT, CDR2 YNNKEL (reference sequence). Between the trimmed V and J ends, which lost 1 base and 7 bases, there was a span of 14 bases. The CDR3 totals 14 residues. In DNA, the CDR3 is TGTGCCAGCAGCCAAGGGACAGCCAGCTTGGAGCAGTACTTC. Translating it yields CASSQGTASLEQYF.

Comment on this clone: Other DNA sequences in the sample encode the same CDR3. The chain is built from TRBV12-3 or TRBV12-4 and TRBJ1-1; a weak D match, TRBD1 (6 bases). The CDR3 loop spans 13 amino acids. With 3 bases removed from V and 1 base from J, the gap between germline ends came to 6 bases. The CDR3, as DNA: TGTGCCAGCAGTTTGGGACAGAACACTGAAGCTTTCTTT. This codes for CASSLGQNTEAFF.

This clone was counted a single time. The chain is built from TRBV30 and TRBJ2-7, with 7 positions matching TRBD2. V was clipped by 0 bases and J by 6 bases; unmatched bases: 5. Germline V gives CDR1 GTSNPN, CDR2 SVGIG (reference sequence). The CDR3 sequence is 13 residues long. CDR3 nucleotides: TGTGCCTGGAGTGTGAGCGGGACCTCCGAGCAGTACTTC. Protein product: CAWSVSGTSEQYF.

This sequence joins TRBV2 and TRBJ2-2; 11 nucleotides match TRBD2. The junction had 8 bases not matched to a gene; V was cut back by 8 bases and J by 0 bases. Germline lookup yields CDR1 SNHLY and CDR2 FYNNEI. The CDR3 covers 17 residues. CDR3 in DNA: TGTGCCAGCGGGACTAGCGGAGCCACTGCGAACACCGGGGAGCTGTTTTTT. Translation gives CASGTSGATANTGELFF.

The J gene is TRBJ2-4, the V gene TRBV4-1; 9 bases align to TRBD2. After removal of 1 base from V and 2 bases from J, the junction contained 6 bases not matched to a gene. The length of the CDR3 is 17 residues. Per the germline V gene, CDR1 is MGHRA and CDR2 is YSYEKL. CDR3 in DNA: TGCGCCAGCAGCCAAGGGCCAGCGGGAGGAACCAAAAACATTCAGTACTTC. Its translation is CASSQGPAGGTKNIQYF.

The chain recombines TRBV29-1 with TRBJ2-5; perhaps TRBD2 as D (7 bases). CDR3 length: 13 residues. V lost 4 bases and J 3 bases, leaving 12 bases between the germline ends. Germline-derived CDR1 and CDR2 are SQVTM and ANQGSEA. CDR3 DNA: TGCAGCGTTGGAGGAGGGGGGGAAGAGACCCAGTACTTC. The encoded protein is CSVGGGGEETQYF.

The rearrangement uses TRBV11-2 and TRBJ1-1; tentatively, D is TRBD1 (5 bases). Germline V gene data show CDR1 as SGHAT and CDR2 as FQNNGV. Trimming pared 3 bases from V and 4 bases from J, leaving 15 bases between. The CDR3 runs to 15 residues. CDR3 sequence reads: CASSFGPQGSTEAFF. The CDR3 DNA sequence: TGTGCCAGCAGCTTTGGGCCTCAGGGTAGCACTGAAGCTTTCTTT.

The chain recombines TRBV12-3 or TRBV12-4 with TRBJ1-6; D perhaps matches TRBD1 (5 bases). The CDR3 covers 12 residues. V was shortened by 3 bases and J by 10 bases, with 7 bases between the two germline ends. CDR3 DNA sequence: TGTGCCAGCAGTTTGGGGCGATCACCCCTCCACTTT. This encodes CASSLGRSPLHF.

V usage is TRBV5-4 and J usage is TRBJ2-4; 8 bases line up with TRBD1. The CDR3 totals 17 residues. The V and J ends lost 3 bases and 0 bases, in that order; junction bases with no gene match: 8. Germline CDR1 and CDR2: SGHNT and YYREEE (reference sequence). CDR3: CASSSGQGGRAKNIQYF. The CDR3 DNA reads TGTGCCAGCAGCTCTGGACAGGGAGGAAGAGCCAAAAACATTCAGTACTTC. The full variable domain, completed using reference TRBV5-4 and TRBJ2-4, is ETGVTQSPTHLIKTRGQQVTLRCSSQSGHNTVSWYQQALGQGPQFIFQYYREEENGRGNFPPRFSGLQFPNYSSELNVNALELDDSALYLCASSSGQGGRAKNIQYFGAGTRLSVL.

This chain connects TRBV7-8 to TRBJ1-3; 9 bases are a match to TRBD1. The V gene end was trimmed by 3 bases and the J gene end by 0 bases; junction bases not matched to a gene: 12. CDR1 is SGHVS and CDR2 is FQNEAQ in the germline V gene. The CDR3 is 19 residues long. The CDR3 protein is CASSFDMGQGVPSGNTIYF. Here the CDR3 DNA reads TGTGCCAGCAGCTTTGATATGGGACAGGGCGTTCCCTCTGGAAACACCATATATTTT.

The J gene is TRBJ2-6, the V gene TRBV4-1, with a tentative D call TRBD1 (5 bases). Germline V gene sequence: CDR1 MGHRA, CDR2 YSYEKL. The CDR3 totals 17 residues. Trimming took off 3 bases at V and 2 bases at J, with 14 bases between the two ends. Here the CDR3 DNA reads TGCGCCAGCAGCCAGAATCAAGGGGTTCCTGGGGCCAACGTCCTGACTTTC. As protein: CASSQNQGVPGANVLTF.

The chain links TRBV30 to TRBJ1-1, with D possibly matching TRBD1 (6 bases). Trimming left V 3 bases short and J 0 bases short, with 14 bases between. Germline lookup yields CDR1 GTSNPN and CDR2 SVGIG (reference sequence). The CDR3 covers 15 residues. For the CDR3, the DNA is TGTGCCTGGAGACCCCTAGGGGGAATGAACACTGAAGCTTTCTTT. Its translation is CAWRPLGGMNTEAFF.

This chain uses TRBV27 with TRBJ2-2, with 7 nucleotides matching TRBD1. The V and J ends lost 5 bases and 0 bases, in that order; junction bases with no gene match: 3. From germline, CDR1 is MNHEY and CDR2 SMNVEV (reference sequence). This CDR3 region has 15 residues. The CDR3 is CASSRQGSNTGELFF. CDR3 sequence (DNA): TGTGCCAGCAGTAGACAGGGTTCGAACACCGGGGAGCTGTTTTTT.

The chain joins TRBV5-1 to TRBJ1-2, with TRBD1 as a possible D gene (6 bases). CDR1 SGHRS and CDR2 YFSETQ come from the germline V gene. CDR3 length: 17 amino acids. V shed 0 bases and J shed 7 bases, with 22 bases lying between them. CDR3 in amino acids: CASSLDPGGQQMAGYTF. Written as DNA, the CDR3 is TGCGCCAGCAGCTTGGATCCGGGGGGGCAACAAATGGCTGGCTACACCTTC.

The rearrangement uses TRBV29-1 and TRBJ2-7, with 8 bases that match TRBD1. Germline-derived CDR1 and CDR2 are SQVTM and ANQGSEA. This CDR3 is 14 amino acids long. The trim removed 5 bases at V and 7 bases at J, leaving 13 bases unmatched. The CDR3 spells CSVSKGQGDSEQYF. The CDR3 region has the DNA TGCAGCGTTAGTAAAGGACAGGGTGACTCTGAGCAGTACTTC.

This rearrangement joins TRBV6-5 to TRBJ2-2; weak D call: TRBD1 (6 bases). Germline CDR1 is MNHEY and CDR2 is SVGAGI. V lost 4 bases and J lost 4, with 13 bases in between. The CDR3 consists of 15 residues. Written as DNA, the CDR3 is TGTGCCAGCAGTTTAGGACAGCGACTCACCGGGGAGCTGTTTTTT. Translating gives CASSLGQRLTGELFF.

V usage is TRBV12-3 or TRBV12-4 and J usage is TRBJ1-2, with 7 positions matching TRBD1. V shed 4 bases, J shed 3 bases, and the junction held 2 bases outside the gene matches. The CDR3 runs to 13 residues. The chain's CDR3 is CASSSDRDYGYTF. The CDR3 region has the DNA TGTGCCAGCAGTTCTGACAGGGACTATGGCTACACCTTC.

Regarding this clone: Other nucleotide sequences in the sample specify the same CDR3. V gene TRBV18 combines with J gene TRBJ1-2; 12 positions agree with TRBD1. The ends lost 3 bases at V and 4 bases at J; junction bases unmatched: 0. The CDR3 covers 14 residues. The germline gives CDR1 KGHSH, CDR2 LQKENI. The CDR3 here is CASSPGQGAYGYTF. CDR3 nucleotides: TGTGCCAGCTCACCGGGACAGGGGGCCTATGGCTACACCTTC.

For this clone: The same CDR3 is also encoded by other DNA sequences in this sample. V usage is TRBV30 and J usage is TRBJ2-5, with TRBD2 identical over 7 bases. The ends lost 0 bases at V and 4 bases at J; junction bases unmatched: 5. Germline V gives CDR1 GTSNPN, CDR2 SVGIG (reference sequence). The CDR3 is made up of 14 amino acids. The CDR3: CAWSVGGGGETQYF. DNA for the CDR3: TGTGCCTGGAGTGTCGGTGGGGGGGGAGAGACCCAGTACTTC.

The rearrangement uses TRBV30 and TRBJ1-2; 12 nucleotides line up with TRBD1. Germline loops: CDR1 GTSNPN, CDR2 SVGIG (reference sequence). The CDR3 totals 15 residues. V was clipped by 2 bases and J by 5 bases; unmatched bases: 6. The CDR3 region is CAWSRGDRGPYGYTF. CDR3 nucleotide sequence: TGTGCCTGGAGTAGAGGGGACAGGGGGCCGTATGGCTACACCTTC.

The chain has TRBV28 and TRBJ1-5; maybe TRBD1 (6 bases). V was pared by 8 bases and J by 4 bases, with 18 bases between. The CDR3 contains 15 residues. Per the germline V gene, CDR1 is MDHEN and CDR2 is SYDVKM. The CDR3 bases are TGTGCCAGCTTGTCGGGAGGGACACCTAATCAGCCCCAGCATTTT. This codes for CASLSGGTPNQPQHF.

The chain employs TRBV10-3 and TRBJ1-1; 9 bases match TRBD1. The V segment lost 6 bases and the J segment 6 bases; nucleotides outside the gene matches: 5. Germline lookup yields CDR1 ENHRY and CDR2 SYGVKD. This CDR3 comprises 13 residues. The CDR3 DNA reads TGTGCCATCAGGGGCGACAGGGGGGCTGAAGCTTTCTTT. It translates to CAIRGDRGAEAFF.

This sequence joins TRBV7-6 and TRBJ1-5; D remains unclear. Trimming cost V 1 base and J 9 bases, with 10 bases left between them. The CDR3 spans 13 residues. Germline values: CDR1 SGHVS, CDR2 FNYEAQ. DNA for the CDR3: TGTGCCAGCAGCTTAGGGTTGGAGGCGCCCCAGCATTTT. Translating gives CASSLGLEAPQHF.

The chain couples TRBV7-9 to TRBJ2-1; the D gene is possibly TRBD1 (5 bases). Germline V CDR1 and CDR2: SEHNR, FQNEAQ (reference sequence). The CDR3 runs 14 residues. Trimming removed 6 bases at V and 0 bases at J, with 9 bases between. CDR3 DNA sequence: TGTGCCAGCAGTCGACAGCTCTCCTACAATGAGCAGTTCTTC. It specifies CASSRQLSYNEQFF.

CDR3 amino acids: CASSFLGSYNEQFF. CDR3 nucleotides: TGTGCCAGCAGCTTTCTGGGCAGCTACAATGAGCAGTTCTTC. The V call is TRBV5-8, the J call TRBJ2-1; D remains unclear. V lost 2 bases to trimming and J lost 3 bases, with 9 bases between them. Per the germline V gene, CDR1 is SGHTS and CDR2 is YDEGEE. CDR3 length equals 14 residues.

The J gene is TRBJ1-2, the V gene TRBV18; no firm D call. Trimming removed 3 bases at V and 6 bases at J, with 11 bases between. Looked up from germline, CDR1 is KGHSH and CDR2 is LQKENI. The CDR3 spans 13 residues. The CDR3 loop reads CASSPEGSHGYTF. As DNA, the CDR3 is TGTGCCAGCTCACCGGAGGGATCCCATGGCTACACCTTC.

The rearrangement uses TRBV19 and TRBJ1-4; 7 nucleotides line up with TRBD1. With 7 bases clipped from V and 14 bases from J, the junction kept 7 bases outside the gene matches. CDR1 LNHDA and CDR2 SQIVND come from the germline V gene (reference sequence). The CDR3 length is 11 residues. CDR3 DNA sequence: TGTGCCAGTAAGGGGGCTGGTTCGCTGTTTTTT. Translation gives CASKGAGSLFF. Looking up the rest from reference TRBV19 and TRBJ1-4 gives the full variable domain: DGGITQSPKYLFRKEGQNVTLSCEQNLNHDAMYWYRQDPGQGLRLIYYSQIVNDFQKGDIAEGYSVSREKKESFPLTVTSAQKNPTAFYLCASKGAGSLFFGSGTQLSVL.